This TCR beta chain is from a study of spatial heterogeneity in lung cancer. Whole-study findings and limits: How many expanded intratumoral alpha and beta TCRs were present tracked the tumor mutation count, which was a count of nonsynonymous mutations.

For this clonotype: Its antigen is unidentified.

TCRdb processed the 5' RACE reads anew with MiXCR; each CDR3 protein has one entry. This sample has about 11,000 distinct CDR3 sequences, with about 7.4% found just once. Germline CDR1 SGHTA, CDR2 FQGNSA. J lost 4 bases, V lost 2 bases, and 7 bases had no gene match. The CDR3 is 17 residues long. The time point is: sample taken at primary tumor resection. The sample consisted of lung tumor tissue, taken at surgery. The sequence came from a female donor with early-stage non-small cell lung cancer. The chain joins TRBV7-2 to TRBJ2-2; 10 bases match TRBD2. The chain's CDR3 is CASSLLSGRVRTGELFF. The CDR3 DNA follows: TGTGCCAGCAGCTTACTCAGCGGGAGGGTGCGCACCGGGGAGCTGTTTTTT.